A selection of T cell receptor beta chains follows, all from one sample in a study of T cell changes during pregnancy in multiple sclerosis. Sequenced by immunoSEQ multiplex PCR; TCRdb stores in-frame clones only, minus some. Seen here are fewer than 55,000 clones, 75% to 90% observed once, and the top ten hold 4% to 6%. Sequencing was performed on peripheral blood, taken in the second trimester of pregnancy. The receptors stem from a female donor in good health, enrolled as a control in a pregnancy study. Each CDR3 is given without its conserved first and last residue.

J gene,CDR3 length,V gene,CDR3 protein
TRBJ2-1,13,TRBV7-8,ASSTDLGRYNEQF
TRBJ2-7,16,TRBV5-1,ASSFQGTSGIIPYEQY
TRBJ1-2,13,TRBV7-2,ASSVDSALNYGYT
TRBJ1-2,15,TRBV5-5,ASSSPDRVEANYGYT
TRBJ1-2,12,TRBV27,ASSHRGREGGYT
TRBJ1-1,13,TRBV30,AWSVQMRGLAEAF
TRBJ1-1,14,TRBV6-6,ASSGRQGAWDTEAF
TRBJ2-7,14,TRBV15,ATSRAREGLSYEQY
TRBJ2-3,14,TRBV11-2,ASSYATSGATDTQY
TRBJ1-1,9,TRBV21-1,ASNPSGEAF